This TCR beta chain emerged from a study of identical twins. Overall study findings and caveats: Zero-insertion analyses were open to partial confounding by invariant MAIT and iNKT cells. For out-of-frame beta sequences, excess twin sharing was weaker.

Everyone who gave samples was a healthy Caucasian. A universal primer binding site was introduced by template switching. The final cDNA contained unique molecular identifiers. In TCRdb, the 5' RACE reads were re-called with MiXCR into one record per CDR3 protein. The table shows 250,000 to 350,000 distinct CDR3 sequences, with 7.5% to 9.5% occurring only once. The V gene lost 2 bases and the J gene lost 2 bases, with 9 bases spanning the gap. CDR1 is ENHRY, CDR2 SYGVKD, per germline. The CDR3 is 14 amino acids. This clonotype occurred a few times. Its antigen remains unknown. Another study also made use of these data, one on yellow fever vaccine responses in identical twins.

This clonotype was obtained from a young woman in good health. Sequences were obtained from CD8+ T cells sorted from blood. V is TRBV10-3 and J is TRBJ2-5; D is unresolved. CDR3: CAISEPTLQETQYF. CDR3 DNA sequence: TGTGCCATCAGTGAGCCGACGCTTCAAGAGACCCAGTACTTC.